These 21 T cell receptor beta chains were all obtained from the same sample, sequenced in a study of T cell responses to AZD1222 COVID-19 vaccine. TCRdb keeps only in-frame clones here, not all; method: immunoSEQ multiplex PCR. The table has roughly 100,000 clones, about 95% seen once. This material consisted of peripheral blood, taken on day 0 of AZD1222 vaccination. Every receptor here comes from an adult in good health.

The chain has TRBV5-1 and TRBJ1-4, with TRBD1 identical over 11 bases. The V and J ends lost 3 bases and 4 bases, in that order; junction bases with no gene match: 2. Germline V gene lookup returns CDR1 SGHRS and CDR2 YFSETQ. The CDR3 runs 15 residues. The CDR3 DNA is TGCGCCAGCAGCTGGGGACAGGGGGATAATGAAAAACTGTTTTTT. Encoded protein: CASSWGQGDNEKLFF.

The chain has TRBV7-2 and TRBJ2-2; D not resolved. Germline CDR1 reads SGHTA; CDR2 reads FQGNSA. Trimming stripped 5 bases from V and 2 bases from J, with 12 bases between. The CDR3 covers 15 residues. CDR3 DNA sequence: TGTGCCAGCAGCACCAGAAACCTAAACACCGGGGAGCTGTTTTTT. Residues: CASSTRNLNTGELFF. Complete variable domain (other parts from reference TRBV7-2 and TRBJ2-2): GAGVSQSPSNKVTEKGKDVELRCDPISGHTALYWYRQSLGQGLEFLIYFQGNSAPDKSGLPSDRFSAERTGGSVSTLTIQRTQQEDSAVYLCASSTRNLNTGELFFGEGSRLTVL.

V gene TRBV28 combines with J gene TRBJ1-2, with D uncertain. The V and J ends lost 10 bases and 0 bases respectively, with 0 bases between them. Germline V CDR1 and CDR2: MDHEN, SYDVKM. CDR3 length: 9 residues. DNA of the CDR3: TGTGCCACTAACTATGGCTACACCTTC. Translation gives CATNYGYTF.

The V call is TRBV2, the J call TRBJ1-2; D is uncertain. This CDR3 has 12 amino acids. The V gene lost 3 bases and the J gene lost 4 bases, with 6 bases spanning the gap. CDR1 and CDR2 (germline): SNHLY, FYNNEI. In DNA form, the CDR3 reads TGTGCCAGCAGTGATGGGCTCTATGGCTACACCTTC. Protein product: CASSDGLYGYTF.

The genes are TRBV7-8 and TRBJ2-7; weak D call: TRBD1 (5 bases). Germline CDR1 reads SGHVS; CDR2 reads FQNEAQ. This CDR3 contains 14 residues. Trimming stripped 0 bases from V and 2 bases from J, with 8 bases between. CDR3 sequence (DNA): TGTGCCAGCAGCTTAGCCGGACAACCCTACGAGCAGTACTTC. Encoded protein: CASSLAGQPYEQYF.

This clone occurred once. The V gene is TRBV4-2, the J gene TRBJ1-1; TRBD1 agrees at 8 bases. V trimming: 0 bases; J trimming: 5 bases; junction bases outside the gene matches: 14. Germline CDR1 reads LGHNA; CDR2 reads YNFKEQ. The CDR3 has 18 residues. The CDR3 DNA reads TGTGCCAGCAGCCAAGATGACGCGGCAGGGGGCGGTGGGACTGAAGCTTTCTTT. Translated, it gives CASSQDDAAGGGGTEAFF.

This chain's CDR3 is CASRPRGTSGANVLTF. The CDR3 DNA reads as TGTGCCAGCAGACCACGCGGGACCTCTGGGGCCAACGTCCTGACTTTC. The chain employs TRBV27 and TRBJ2-6, with D possibly matching TRBD2 (6 bases). Germline V CDR1 and CDR2: MNHEY, SMNVEV (reference sequence). V lost 6 bases and J 0 bases, leaving 12 bases between the germline ends. This CDR3 has 16 amino acids.

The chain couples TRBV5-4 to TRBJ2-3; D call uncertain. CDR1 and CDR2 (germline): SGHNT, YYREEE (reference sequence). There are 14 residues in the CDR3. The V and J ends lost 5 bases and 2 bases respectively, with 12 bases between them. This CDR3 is CASRKDRNTDTQYF. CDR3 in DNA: TGTGCCAGCAGGAAAGATCGGAACACAGATACGCAGTATTTT.

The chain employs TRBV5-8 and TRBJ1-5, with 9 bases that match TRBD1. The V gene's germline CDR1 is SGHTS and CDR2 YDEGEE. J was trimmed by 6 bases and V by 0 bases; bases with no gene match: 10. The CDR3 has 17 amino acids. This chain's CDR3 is CASSLGQGDLGRQPQHF. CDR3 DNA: TGTGCCAGCAGCTTGGGACAGGGGGATCTCGGTCGTCAGCCCCAGCATTTT.

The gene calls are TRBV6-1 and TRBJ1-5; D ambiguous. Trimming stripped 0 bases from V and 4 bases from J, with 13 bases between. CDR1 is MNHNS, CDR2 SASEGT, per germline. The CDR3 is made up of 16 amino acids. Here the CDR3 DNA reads TGTGCCAGCAGTGAAGCTTGGCAGGCAGAAAATCAGCCCCAGCATTTT. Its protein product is CASSEAWQAENQPQHF.

DNA for the CDR3: TGTGCCAGCAGTTATTCAGGACTAGCAGGCTACGAGCAGTACTTC. Translation: CASSYSGLAGYEQYF. J is TRBJ2-7 and V is TRBV2, with TRBD2 matching over 8 bases. Trimming at V came to 5 bases and at J to 3 bases, leaving 9 bases not matched to a gene. This CDR3 is 15 amino acids long. Germline V gives CDR1 SNHLY, CDR2 FYNNEI.

This chain's CDR3 is CASSWRFGEGYTF. CDR3 bases: TGTGCCAGCAGTTGGAGGTTTGGGGAAGGCTACACCTTC. The chain couples TRBV28 to TRBJ1-2, with D unresolved. The V end lost 4 bases, the J end lost 8 bases, and 14 bases lay between the germline ends. In germline, CDR1 is MDHEN, CDR2 SYDVKM. The CDR3 contains 13 residues.

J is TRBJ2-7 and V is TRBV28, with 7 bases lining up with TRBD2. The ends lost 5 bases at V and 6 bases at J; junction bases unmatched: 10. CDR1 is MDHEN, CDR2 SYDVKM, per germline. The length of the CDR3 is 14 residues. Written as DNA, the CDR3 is TGTGCCAGCAGTGGCTTCGGGGAGGGCCGCGAGCAGTACTTC. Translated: CASSGFGEGREQYF.

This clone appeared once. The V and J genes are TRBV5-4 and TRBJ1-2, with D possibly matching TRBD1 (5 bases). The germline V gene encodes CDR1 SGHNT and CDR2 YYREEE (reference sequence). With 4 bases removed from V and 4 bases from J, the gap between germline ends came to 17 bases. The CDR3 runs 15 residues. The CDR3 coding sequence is TGTGCCAGCAGCGAGGGTAGGGGATATCCCTATGGCTACACCTTC. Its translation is CASSEGRGYPYGYTF.

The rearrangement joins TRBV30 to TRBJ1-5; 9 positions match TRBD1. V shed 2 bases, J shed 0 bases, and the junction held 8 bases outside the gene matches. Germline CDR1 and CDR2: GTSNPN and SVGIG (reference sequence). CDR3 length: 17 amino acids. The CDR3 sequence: CAWSHSRTGVSNQPQHF. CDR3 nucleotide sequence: TGTGCCTGGAGTCATTCTAGGACAGGGGTTAGCAATCAGCCCCAGCATTTT.

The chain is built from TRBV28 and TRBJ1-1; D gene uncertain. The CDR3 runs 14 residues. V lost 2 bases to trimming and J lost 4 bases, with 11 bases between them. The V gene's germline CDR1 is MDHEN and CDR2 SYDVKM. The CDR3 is CASSLANVGTEAFF. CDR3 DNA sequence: TGTGCCAGCAGTTTAGCTAACGTTGGCACTGAAGCTTTCTTT.

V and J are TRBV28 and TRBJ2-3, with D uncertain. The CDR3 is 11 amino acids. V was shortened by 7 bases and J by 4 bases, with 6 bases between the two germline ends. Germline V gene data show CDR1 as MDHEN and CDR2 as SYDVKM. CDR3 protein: CASIGPDTQYF. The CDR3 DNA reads TGTGCCAGCATTGGTCCAGATACGCAGTATTTT.

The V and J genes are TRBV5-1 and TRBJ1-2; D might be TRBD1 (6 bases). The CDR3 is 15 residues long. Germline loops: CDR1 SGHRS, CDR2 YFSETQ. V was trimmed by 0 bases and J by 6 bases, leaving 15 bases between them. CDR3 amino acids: CASSLVLGGRDGYTF. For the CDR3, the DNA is TGCGCCAGCAGCTTGGTCCTGGGGGGCCGGGATGGCTACACCTTC.

CDR3 nucleotides: TGTGCCAGCAGTGAGGACGCTAACAATGAGCAGTTCTTC. As protein: CASSEDANNEQFF. The chain carries TRBV6-4 and TRBJ2-1; no firm D call. Deletions cut 3 bases from V and 5 bases from J, with 8 bases between. Germline CDR1 is MRHNA and CDR2 is SNTAGT. The CDR3 consists of 13 residues.

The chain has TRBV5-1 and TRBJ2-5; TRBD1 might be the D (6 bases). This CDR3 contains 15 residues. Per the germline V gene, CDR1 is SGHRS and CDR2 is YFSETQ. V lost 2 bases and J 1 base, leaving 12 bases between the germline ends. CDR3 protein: CASSFQTGLQETQYF. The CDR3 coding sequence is TGCGCCAGCAGCTTTCAAACAGGGCTCCAAGAGACCCAGTACTTC.

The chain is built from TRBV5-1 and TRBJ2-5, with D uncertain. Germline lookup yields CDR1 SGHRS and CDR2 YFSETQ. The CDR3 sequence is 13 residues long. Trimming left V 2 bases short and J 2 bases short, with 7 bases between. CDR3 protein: CASSFIPQETQYF. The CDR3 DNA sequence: TGCGCCAGCAGCTTTATCCCACAAGAGACCCAGTACTTC.